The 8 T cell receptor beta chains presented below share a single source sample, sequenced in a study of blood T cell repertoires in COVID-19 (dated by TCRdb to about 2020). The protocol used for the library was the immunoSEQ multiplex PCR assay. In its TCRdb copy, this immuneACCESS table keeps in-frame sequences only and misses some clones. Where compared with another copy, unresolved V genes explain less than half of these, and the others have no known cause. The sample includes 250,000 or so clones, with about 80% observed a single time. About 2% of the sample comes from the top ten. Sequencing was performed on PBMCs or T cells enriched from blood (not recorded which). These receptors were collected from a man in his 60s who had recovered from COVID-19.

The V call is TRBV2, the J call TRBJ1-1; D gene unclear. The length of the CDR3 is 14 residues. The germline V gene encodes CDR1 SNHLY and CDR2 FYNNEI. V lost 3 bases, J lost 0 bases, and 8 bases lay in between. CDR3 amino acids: CASSDAGMNTEAFF. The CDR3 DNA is TGTGCCAGCAGTGATGCCGGGATGAACACTGAAGCTTTCTTT.

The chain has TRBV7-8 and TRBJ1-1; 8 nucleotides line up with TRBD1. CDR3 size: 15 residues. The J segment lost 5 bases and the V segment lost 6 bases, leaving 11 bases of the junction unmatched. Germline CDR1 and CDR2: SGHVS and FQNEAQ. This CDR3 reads CASSLGQGGPTEAFF. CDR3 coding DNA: TGTGCCAGCAGTCTCGGACAGGGTGGCCCGACTGAAGCTTTCTTT.

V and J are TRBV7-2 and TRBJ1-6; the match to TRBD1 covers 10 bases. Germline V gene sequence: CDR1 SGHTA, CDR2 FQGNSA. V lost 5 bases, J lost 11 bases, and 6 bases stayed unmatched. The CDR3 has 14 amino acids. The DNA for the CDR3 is TGTGCCAGCAGCCCGGGACAGGGGCGGCCACCCCTCCACTTT. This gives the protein CASSPGQGRPPLHF.

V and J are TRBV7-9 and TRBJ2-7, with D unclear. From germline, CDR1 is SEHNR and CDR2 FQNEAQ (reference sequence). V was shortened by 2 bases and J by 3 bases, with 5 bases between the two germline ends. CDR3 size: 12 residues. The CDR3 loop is CASSLQVYEQYF. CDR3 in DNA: TGTGCCAGCAGCTTACAGGTCTACGAGCAGTACTTC.

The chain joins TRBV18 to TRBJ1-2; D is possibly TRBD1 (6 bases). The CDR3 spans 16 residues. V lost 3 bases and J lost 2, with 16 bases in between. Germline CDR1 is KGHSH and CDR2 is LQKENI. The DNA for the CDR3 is TGTGCCAGCTCACCGGGGGCTGGGAATGAAAACTATGGCTACACCTTC. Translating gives CASSPGAGNENYGYTF.

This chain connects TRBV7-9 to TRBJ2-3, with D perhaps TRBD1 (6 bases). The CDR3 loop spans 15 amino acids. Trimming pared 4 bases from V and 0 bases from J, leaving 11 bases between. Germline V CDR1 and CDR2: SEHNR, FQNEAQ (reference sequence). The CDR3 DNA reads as TGTGCCAGCAGCTATACCGGGACAAGCACAGATACGCAGTATTTT. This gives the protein CASSYTGTSTDTQYF. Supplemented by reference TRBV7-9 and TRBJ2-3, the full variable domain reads DTGVSQNPRHKITKRGQNVTFRCDPISEHNRLYWYRQTLGQGPEFLTYFQNEAQLEKSRLLSDRFSAERPKGSFSTLEIQRTEQGDSAMYLCASSYTGTSTDTQYFGPGTRLTVL.

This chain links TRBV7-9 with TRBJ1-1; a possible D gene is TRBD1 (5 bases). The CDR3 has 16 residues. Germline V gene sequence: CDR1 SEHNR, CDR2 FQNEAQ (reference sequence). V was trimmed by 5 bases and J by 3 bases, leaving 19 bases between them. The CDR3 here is CASSPTGGLGDTEAFF. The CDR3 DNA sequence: TGTGCCAGCAGCCCCACAGGAGGGTTAGGGGACACTGAAGCTTTCTTT.

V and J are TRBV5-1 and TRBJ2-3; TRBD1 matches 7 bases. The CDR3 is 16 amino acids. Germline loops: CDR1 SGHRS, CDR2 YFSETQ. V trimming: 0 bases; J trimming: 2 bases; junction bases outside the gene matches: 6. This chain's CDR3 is CASSLDGTVSTDTQYF. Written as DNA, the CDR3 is TGCGCCAGCAGCTTGGATGGGACAGTCTCCACAGATACGCAGTATTTT.